This entry concerns a single TCR beta chain. Germline V gene data show CDR1 as SNHLY and CDR2 as FYNNEI. Trimming took off 4 bases at V and 3 bases at J, with 12 bases between the two ends. The CDR3 extends over 14 amino acids. The data belong to a study of blood T cell repertoires in COVID-19. In the study overall: Acute and convalescent COVID-19 samples came from the United States, Italy and Spain. Sources were T cells, B-cell-depleted T cells, or PBMCs; the material itself was cDNA or gDNA.

As processed by the authors: Estimates of nucleated cell counts were drawn from the amplification of reference gene primers. Assay: immunoSEQ multiplex PCR; the TCRdb copy retains only in-frame clones and omits some. The V and J calls and the clone size are those of that table, but D and trimming were determined from the DNA. The table has about 100,000 clones, 65% to 90% seen once. The clonotype comes from a man aged 55 to 69 with acute or convalescent COVID-19. The specimen was peripheral blood. The chain joins TRBV2 to TRBJ1-1; D perhaps matches TRBD1 (5 bases). This CDR3 is CASSGGDVYTEAFF. The CDR3 nucleotides are TGTGCCAGCAGTGGGGGGGACGTCTACACTGAAGCTTTCTTT.